These T cell receptor beta chains were read from a single sample in a study of shared clonotypes between healthy human individuals. The data were produced by immunoSEQ multiplex PCR, yet TCRdb's version contains in-frame clones alone and is incomplete. The table lists some 1,900,000 clones, about 95% of them singletons. The specimen sequenced was naive CD8+ T cells sorted from blood. The receptor set was obtained from a man aged 18 to 29 in good health. Each CDR3 is given with its conserved first and last residue. The D gene is left open where the match is weak. The listing skips clone size in some rows; elsewhere it reads once, few, many or a size class.

j_gene,d_gene,v_gene,abundance,CDR3nt,CDR3aa
TRBJ2-3,TRBD2,TRBV9,-,TGTGCCAGCAGCAAGGCGGGGGGGCCCATTAGCACAGATACGCAGTATTTT,CASSKAGGPISTDTQYF
TRBJ2-1,-,TRBV4-1,-,TGCGCCAGCAGCCAAGAGTCAAAGGGACCGAGCTCCTACAATGAGCAGTTCTTC,CASSQESKGPSSYNEQFF
TRBJ2-7,-,TRBV29-1,-,TGCAGCGCTAAACAGGGTAAGGGATCCTACGAGCAGTACTTC,CSAKQGKGSYEQYF
TRBJ2-1,TRBD2,TRBV27,once,TGTGCCAGCAGTCTCGAAGCGGGGTTGTCCTACAATGAGCAGTTCTTC,CASSLEAGLSYNEQFF
TRBJ2-2,-,TRBV30,-,TGTGCCTGGTGCGGAGCTAATGGCGGGGAGCTGTTTTTT,CAWCGANGGELFF
TRBJ2-1,-,TRBV11-2,-,TGTGCCAGCAGCTTAGTCAGGGGGGTCCACAATGAGCAGTTCTTC,CASSLVRGVHNEQFF
TRBJ2-1,TRBD2,TRBV9,-,TGTGCCAGCAGCGTAGCTTCGGGGGGGCTGGAATACAAGCAGTTCTTC,CASSVASGGLEYKQFF
TRBJ2-2,-,TRBV7-8,-,TGTGCCAGCAGCTCGATTTTTGGGGAATTGAACACCGGGGAGCTGTTTTTT,CASSSIFGELNTGELFF
TRBJ2-3,-,TRBV5-6,-,TGTGCCAGCAGCGTGGGGGCGAGGACAGATACGCAGTATTTT,CASSVGARTDTQYF
TRBJ1-1,-,TRBV10-1,once,TGCGCCAGCAGTGAGTCCGGAGGGTTCGCGGCGAACACTGAAGCTTTCTTT,CASSESGGFAANTEAFF
TRBJ1-6,TRBD1,TRBV10-3,-,TGTGCCATCAGCGAGACAGGGTTTAACTCACCCCTCCACTTT,CAISETGFNSPLHF
TRBJ2-7,-,TRBV6-6,-,TGTGCCAGCGATTTAGATTGGGGCTCCTACGAGCAGTACTTC,CASDLDWGSYEQYF
TRBJ2-7,-,TRBV10-1,-,TGCGCCAGCAGCCTTCTGGGACCTGCCGACGAGCAGTACTTC,CASSLLGPADEQYF
TRBJ2-5,-,TRBV13,-,TGTGCCAGCAGCTTTTCCGCAGGGCGAGGGGAAGAGACCCAGTACTTC,CASSFSAGRGEETQYF
TRBJ1-4,-,TRBV28,-,TGTGCCAGCAGTTTATGGGGGGGCGCGACTAATGAAAAACTGTTTTTT,CASSLWGGATNEKLFF
TRBJ2-7,TRBD1,TRBV19,-,TGTGCCAGTAGTTGGGGACAGGGATCCTACGAGCAGTACTTC,CASSWGQGSYEQYF
TRBJ1-1,-,TRBV9,-,TGTGCCAGCAGCCCAAACATCGCCCCGAACACTGAAGCTTTCTTT,CASSPNIAPNTEAFF
TRBJ2-7,-,TRBV7-9,-,TGTGCCAGCCACGGACAGAGCACCTACGAGCAGTACTTC,CASHGQSTYEQYF
TRBJ1-2,-,TRBV27,once,TGTGCCAGCAGTTTAGTTGGCCTCGGGGCACTAAACTATGGCTACACCTTC,CASSLVGLGALNYGYTF
TRBJ1-1,-,TRBV4-1,-,TGCGCCAGCAGCCAGACGAGGAGCGGCATGAACACTGAAGCTTTCTTT,CASSQTRSGMNTEAFF
TRBJ2-2,-,TRBV5-6,-,TGTGCCAGCAGCCCAGGGAACGGGGAGCTGTTTTTT,CASSPGNGELFF
TRBJ2-3,TRBD1,TRBV7-9,-,TGTGCCAGCAGCTTAGCCTGGGACAGGGGCGGCACAGATACGCAGTATTTT,CASSLAWDRGGTDTQYF
TRBJ2-7,TRBD1,TRBV5-1,-,TGCGCCAGCAGCTCGACAGGGTTAATGTCCTACGAGCAGTACTTC,CASSSTGLMSYEQYF
TRBJ2-7,-,TRBV5-6,-,TGTGCCAGCAGCTTGGATTTAGGGGTTTCAGCCTACGAGCAGTACTTC,CASSLDLGVSAYEQYF
TRBJ2-1,TRBD2,TRBV4-1,-,TGCGCCAGCAGCCTTGGCGGGGGAGGGAATGAGCAGTTCTTC,CASSLGGGGNEQFF
TRBJ2-3,TRBD2,TRBV27,-,TGTGCCAGCAGTTTGGTGTCGCCTAGCGGGGGAACAGATACGCAGTATTTT,CASSLVSPSGGTDTQYF
TRBJ2-3,-,TRBV6-1,-,TGTGCCAGCAGTGAGGTAGGGGCAGCAGGTACGCAGTATTTT,CASSEVGAAGTQYF
TRBJ2-2,TRBD2,TRBV4-1,-,TGCGCCAGCAGCCAAGTGGTAGCGGGGGGGCCAACCGGGGAGCTGTTTTTT,CASSQVVAGGPTGELFF
TRBJ2-7,-,TRBV9,few,TGTGCCAGCAGCGTAGGAGACAGTTACGAGCAGTACTTC,CASSVGDSYEQYF
TRBJ2-2,-,TRBV7-2,-,TGTGCCAGCAGCTTATGGGGACTTCCAGGGGGGACCGGGGAGCTGTTTTTT,CASSLWGLPGGTGELFF
TRBJ2-7,TRBD1,TRBV28,-,TGTGCCAGCAGTTTCCCAGGGGGCATCGGGGAGCAGTACTTC,CASSFPGGIGEQYF
TRBJ2-5,-,TRBV6-1,-,TGTGCCAGCAGTGAAGGTCCGGGGAGAGAGACCCAGTACTTC,CASSEGPGRETQYF
TRBJ1-2,-,TRBV4-1,-,TGCGCCAGCAGCCAAGAAGGCAGGGAAAGTTATGGCTACACCTTC,CASSQEGRESYGYTF
TRBJ2-4,TRBD2,TRBV27,-,TGTGCCAGCAGTGATCTCGGGGGGGACATTCAGTACTTC,CASSDLGGDIQYF
TRBJ1-2,TRBD1,TRBV5-1,few,TGCGCCAGCAGCTGGGGACAGGATGAGTCAATACGCTACACCTTC,CASSWGQDESIRYTF
TRBJ2-3,TRBD2,TRBV13,-,TGTGCCAGCAGCCCCGGGACTAGCGGGATCTCCGGCACAGATACGCAGTATTTT,CASSPGTSGISGTDTQYF
TRBJ2-1,-,TRBV6-6,-,TGTGCCAGCAGTTCCTTAGGGACTGGTTACAATGAGCAGTTCTTC,CASSSLGTGYNEQFF
TRBJ1-3,-,TRBV29-1,-,TGCAGCGTCCAGGGGACTGGAAACACCATATATTTT,CSVQGTGNTIYF
TRBJ2-1,TRBD2,TRBV7-6,-,TGTGCCAGCAGGCTAGCGGGATCCTACAATGAGCAGTTCTTC,CASRLAGSYNEQFF
TRBJ2-7,-,TRBV28,-,TGTGCCAGCAGCTTAAACTTACAGGAGAGCTCCTACGAGCAGTACTTC,CASSLNLQESSYEQYF
TRBJ2-1,-,TRBV5-1,-,TGCGCCAGCAGCCAAAATGGTGGGACCGGGTCCAAGGGGAATGAGCAGTTCTTC,CASSQNGGTGSKGNEQFF
TRBJ1-1,-,TRBV10-1,-,TGCGCCAGCAGCCCCGGGACAAGCACTGAAGCTTTCTTT,CASSPGTSTEAFF
TRBJ1-2,-,TRBV7-8,few,TGTGCCAGCAGCTTCCTCGGGGCTGGGGCTTACAACTATGGCTACACCTTC,CASSFLGAGAYNYGYTF
TRBJ2-7,-,TRBV28,once,TGTGCCAGCAGTGGTTCCTACGAGCAGTACTTC,CASSGSYEQYF
TRBJ1-5,TRBD1,TRBV19,-,TGTGCCAGTAGTCCGGGACAGGGTGGTCAGCCCCAGCATTTT,CASSPGQGGQPQHF
TRBJ2-5,-,TRBV9,-,TGTGCCAGCAGCGTAGAGGGGGCGGGAGACGCAGAGGAGACCCAGTACTTC,CASSVEGAGDAEETQYF
TRBJ1-2,TRBD1,TRBV4-3,-,TGCGCCAGCAGCCAAGATGATAGGGACAGGGTGTTTGGCTACACCTTC,CASSQDDRDRVFGYTF
TRBJ2-1,-,TRBV10-2,-,TGCGCCAGCAGTGATGGGACTTTTTACAATGAGCAGTTCTTC,CASSDGTFYNEQFF
TRBJ2-7,TRBD1,TRBV2,-,TGTGCCACTAAAAGGACAGGCTTTCCCTACGAGCAGTACTTC,CATKRTGFPYEQYF
TRBJ1-1,-,TRBV5-4,-,TGTGCCAGCAGCGTGAATTTGGGGAACACTGAAGCTTTCTTT,CASSVNLGNTEAFF
TRBJ2-3,-,TRBV5-4,-,TGTGCCAGCAGCAAACTGGGGCTAGCAAACACAGATACGCAGTATTTT,CASSKLGLANTDTQYF
TRBJ2-1,TRBD2,TRBV10-3,-,TGTGCCATCAGTTTCCAGCGGGAGTACAATGAGCAGTTCTTC,CAISFQREYNEQFF
TRBJ1-2,TRBD1,TRBV6-5,-,TGTGCCAGCAGGTTGGGACAGAATAACTATGGCTACACCTTC,CASRLGQNNYGYTF
TRBJ2-5,TRBD1,TRBV28,-,TGTGCCAGCAGTCCCGACAGGGACGAAGAGACCCAGTACTTC,CASSPDRDEETQYF
TRBJ2-7,TRBD1,TRBV7-9,-,TGTGCCAGCAGCTTCTCGGCGGGACAGGGGGCCTACGAGCAGTACTTC,CASSFSAGQGAYEQYF
TRBJ2-7,-,TRBV5-1,-,TGCGCCAGCAGCTTGGGCCACGACTGGTACGAGCAGTACTTC,CASSLGHDWYEQYF
TRBJ2-7,-,TRBV4-1,-,TGCGCCAGCAGCCAGATAGGGAGCTCCTACGAGCAGTACTTC,CASSQIGSSYEQYF
TRBJ2-2,TRBD1,TRBV5-1,-,TGCGCCAGCAGCTTGGCCGCGGCCCTAGGGGGCCCGGTCACCGGGGAGCTGTTTTTT,CASSLAAALGGPVTGELFF